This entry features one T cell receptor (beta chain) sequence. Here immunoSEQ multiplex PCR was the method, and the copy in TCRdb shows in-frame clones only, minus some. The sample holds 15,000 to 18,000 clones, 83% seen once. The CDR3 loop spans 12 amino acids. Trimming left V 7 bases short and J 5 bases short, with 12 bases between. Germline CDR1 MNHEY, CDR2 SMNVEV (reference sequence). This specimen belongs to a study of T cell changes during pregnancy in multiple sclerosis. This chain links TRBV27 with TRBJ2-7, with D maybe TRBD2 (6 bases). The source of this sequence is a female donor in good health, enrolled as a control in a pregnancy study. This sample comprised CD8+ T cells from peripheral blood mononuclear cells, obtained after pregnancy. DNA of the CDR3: TGTGCCAGCACCCGGTGGGGGGACGAGCAGTACTTC. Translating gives CASTRWGDEQYF.